Listed below are T cell receptor beta chains from one sample, sequenced in a study of blood T cell repertoires in COVID-19. Assay: immunoSEQ multiplex PCR; the TCRdb copy retains only in-frame clones and omits some. The top ten hold 0.99% of the sample, which has a few hundred thousand clones, approximately 90% seen once. Source material: peripheral blood. These receptor sequences come from a woman aged 40 to 50 who had recovered from COVID-19. CDR3s leave out the opening cysteine and the closing phenylalanine or tryptophan. For some rows the clone size is stated as once, few or many, or as a class when expanded; others skip it.

j_call clone_size v_call cdr3_aa
TRBJ2-1 . TRBV4-3 ASSPRSSYEQF
TRBJ1-5 few TRBV27 ASSLRGTGQPQH
TRBJ2-6 . TRBV4-3 ASSRQPSGANVLT
TRBJ2-1 once TRBV24-1 ATSDLVGKQF
TRBJ2-7 few TRBV7-7 ASSPGGYEQY
TRBJ1-4 . TRBV27 ASSPGQGLTNEKLF
TRBJ1-5 . TRBV6-5 ASSYLRTGNQPQH
TRBJ2-5 . TRBV7-2 ASSQGQARGQETQY
TRBJ1-2 . TRBV9 ASSVVLGQGAGGYT
TRBJ1-6 . TRBV7-8 ASRADRAWQSSYNSPLH
TRBJ2-1 . TRBV5-4 ASSPGGTTRREQF
TRBJ2-1 . TRBV7-2 ASSLSPDNEQF
TRBJ2-1 . TRBV7-3 ASSPLGSSYNEQF
TRBJ1-2 once TRBV19 ASTPDRGRNGYT
TRBJ2-4 . TRBV30 AWRGLAKNIQY
TRBJ1-6 . TRBV27 ASSSPGGFLNSPLH
TRBJ1-5 . TRBV19 ASSPLLQSAQH
TRBJ2-7 once TRBV7-6 ASSEGTGSSYEQY
TRBJ1-1 . TRBV4-1 ASSPATVGGAANTEAF
TRBJ2-3 . TRBV9 ASSRGLAVTDTQY
TRBJ1-6 . TRBV24-1 ASHLPNAYNSPLH
TRBJ1-5 . TRBV19 ASSIQERAGGWVHQPQH
TRBJ2-7 . TRBV30 ARRRDSGAGSYEQY
TRBJ1-1 . TRBV2 ASGVGPRTEAF
TRBJ2-1 . TRBV19 ASGGHNRDEQF
TRBJ1-6 . TRBV5-6 ASSLVGEVRNSPLH
TRBJ1-2 . TRBV27 ASSPRTASNYGYT
TRBJ1-2 . TRBV4-1 ASSQVAGTVSNYGYT
TRBJ2-1 . TRBV7-8 ASSQRRGAPTFNEQF
TRBJ1-2 . TRBV5-5 ASSLAAGGGYT
TRBJ2-3 . TRBV4-2 ASSGTSGPQRTRTDTQY
TRBJ1-1 . TRBV3-1/TRBV3-2 ASSQDIQGYTEAF
TRBJ2-7 . TRBV6-7 ASSYPGQYEQY
TRBJ1-5 . TRBV6-2/TRBV6-3 ASSLPPWQEIKPQH
TRBJ2-3 few TRBV30 AWSAAGLEY
TRBJ1-6 . TRBV7-9 ASSSPRRGSSYNSPLH
TRBJ2-4 . TRBV19 ASSTAGGSPGIQY
TRBJ2-1 . TRBV6-1 ASSELAGGLGNEQF